The rows below give T cell receptor beta chains drawn from one sample of a study of control samples from healthy donors and cancer patients. Clones were read by immunoSEQ multiplex PCR, and TCRdb kept only the in-frame ones, dropping some. The sample lists fewer than 150,000 clones, over 75% seen once, with roughly 2.5% in the top ten. Sequenced: blood. These receptors were obtained from a man in his late teens or twenties in good health. Each CDR3 is given without its conserved first and last residue. The order of the fields is V gene, J gene, CDR3 protein.

TRBV18	TRBJ1-1	ASSTQLISSSPTEAF
TRBV6-5	TRBJ2-3	ASSILAGGTDTQY
TRBV6-1	TRBJ1-1	ASSEFGSYEAF
TRBV9	TRBJ1-2	ASSAGAGGVNYGYT
TRBV5-4	TRBJ1-5	ASSLYGTGDQPQH
TRBV19	TRBJ2-3	AIGDRGIDTQY
TRBV27	TRBJ1-5	ASSFSSNQPQH
TRBV5-1	TRBJ1-1	ASSPGPEGAF
TRBV6-5	TRBJ2-7	ASSYSTGSVYEQY
TRBV5-6	TRBJ1-1	ASSDDRGLAF
TRBV4-1	TRBJ1-5	ASSQDAGGNQPQH
TRBV11-3	TRBJ2-2	ASSFAAGATGELF
TRBV6-2/TRBV6-3	TRBJ1-3	ASSPRTASGNTIY
TRBV7-8	TRBJ2-1	ASSLAWTSGRARYNEQF
TRBV7-2	TRBJ2-3	ASSFSRGSTDTQY
TRBV9	TRBJ2-7	ASSVEVQGAIYEQY
TRBV2	TRBJ1-1	ASSEGKGRLNTEAF
TRBV7-9	TRBJ2-1	ASSSTGTSGYNEQF
TRBV6-6	TRBJ1-6	ASSTRQISHSPLH
TRBV7-2	TRBJ1-5	ASSFGTGGVQPQH
TRBV28	TRBJ1-4	ASSRNEKLF
TRBV19	TRBJ1-1	ASSSGVMNTEAF
TRBV30	TRBJ2-4	AWSGRMELAKNIQY
TRBV2	TRBJ1-2	ASSERQGSANYGYT
TRBV15	TRBJ1-2	ATRPTGQDYGYT
TRBV6-2/TRBV6-3	TRBJ2-1	ASSYRDRVYNEQF
TRBV4-1	TRBJ2-2	ASSLGTTGELF
TRBV6-4	TRBJ1-6	ASSEQGDSPLH
TRBV10-3	TRBJ2-5	AIRDNSQETQY
TRBV20-1	TRBJ2-7	SARAYEQY
TRBV6-5	TRBJ1-6	ASRGTGVHSPLH
TRBV6-5	TRBJ2-6	ASSSLTGADVLT
TRBV7-2	TRBJ1-3	ASSYPGTGRNTIY
TRBV6-2/TRBV6-3	TRBJ2-5	ASSLGDRDGETQY
TRBV19	TRBJ2-1	ATRQNYPPYNEQF
TRBV3-1/TRBV3-2	TRBJ1-1	ASSPRTGKNTEAF
TRBV6-5	TRBJ2-5	ASMNSDETQY
TRBV19	TRBJ1-2	ASKGQKNYGYT
TRBV2	TRBJ1-3	ASSEAVAVGQAGNTIY
TRBV5-1	TRBJ2-5	ASRRSDTETQY
TRBV28	TRBJ1-1	ASSFYSVVHSHRDGTEAF
TRBV10-3	TRBJ1-1	AISRQGQNTEAF